The sample holds a few counts of the clone carrying this T cell receptor (beta chain). Its cognate antigen is unknown. The sample belongs to a study of blood T cells in healthy people across ages. Study as a whole: Capturing about one barcoded beta molecule per two T cells was achieved by template switching. Study findings and constraints: Changes in expanded clonotypes were possibly confounded, as the CMV status of donors was unknown.

The authors ran a second PCR of about 7 to 11 cycles using a sample-barcoded 5' primer and a J-beta primer mix. Every molecule of cDNA carried a tag from a template-switch adaptor with 12 random nucleotides. TCRdb analysed the 5' RACE reads with MiXCR anew, one entry per CDR3 protein. The table includes over a million distinct CDR3 sequences, under 45% detected once. There were at least 5.5 micrograms of total RNA extracted from every sample. The sample consisted of blood. The clonotype was recovered from a woman in her fifties or sixties in good health.

CDR3: CASTPLTRLAGALPEQYF. In nucleotides, the CDR3 is TGTGCCAGCACCCCTTTGACCCGGCTAGCGGGAGCGCTCCCCGAGCAGTACTTC. This rearrangement joins TRBV27 to TRBJ2-7; TRBD2 agrees at 10 bases. CDR1 and CDR2 from the germline V gene are MNHEY and SMNVEV (reference sequence). V shed 7 bases, J shed 6 bases, and the junction held 21 bases outside the gene matches. The length of the CDR3 is 18 residues.